The present T cell receptor beta chain was sequenced within a study of cytomegalovirus exposure and HLA in healthy donors. Study outcomes and limitations: Cytomegalovirus association was assigned to about 150 TCR beta chains. A later analysis by the authors found several of the most significant clusters apparently linked to common viral pathogens. It was in a later analysis that TCR association rates were seen to vary by HLA locus, highest for DRB1 and lowest for HLA-C.

Germline CDR1 MNHNS, CDR2 SASEGT. V gave up 2 bases and J gave up 6 bases; unmatched junction bases: 2. The CDR3 runs 14 residues. Amplification used 60 Vbeta primers and 13 Jbeta primers. Data came from immunoSEQ multiplex PCR; TCRdb stores just in-frame clones and leaves some out. The sample contains 100,000 to 150,000 clones, 70% to 80% of which appear only once. A word on this clone: Antigen unknown.

This chain joins TRBV6-1 and TRBJ2-3; TRBD2 matches at 10 bases. This clonotype was sampled from a man younger than 45 in good health and CMV-seronegative. Sequencing was done on a sample of PBMCs. The CDR3 region is CASSESGGEDTQYF. The CDR3 region has the DNA TGTGCCAGCAGTGAAAGCGGGGGGGAGGATACGCAGTATTTT.